This TCR beta chain stems from a study of cytomegalovirus exposure and HLA in healthy donors. Notes on the study in general: Later work associated 16,951 TCR beta sequences with HLA alleles at 0.05 false discovery rate. It was assumed in the presence/absence analyses that sequencing depth was roughly uniform across donors.

Trimming removed 6 bases from V and 3 bases from J, with 13 bases in between. The CDR3 runs to 14 residues. Germline-derived CDR1 and CDR2 are MDHEN and SYDVKM. Comments on this clone: Its antigen is as yet unknown.

A multiplex PCR was run with 60 Vbeta primers and 13 Jbeta primers. The assay was immunoSEQ multiplex PCR, and TCRdb's table has in-frame clones only and misses some. The sample holds about 110,000 clones; more than 70% are singletons and the top ten take about 0.22%. Donors were nominally healthy when sampled, though unrecorded immune exposures were likely. The gene calls are TRBV28 and TRBJ2-3, with a tentative D call TRBD1 (5 bases). The TCR comes from a man in his forties or fifties in good health and CMV-seronegative. Sequencing was performed on PBMCs. CDR3 loop: CASRGEVPTDTQYF. The DNA of the CDR3 is TGTGCCAGCAGAGGGGAAGTCCCAACAGATACGCAGTATTTT.